A selection of T cell receptor beta chains follows, all from one sample in a study of identical twins. In TCRdb, the 5' RACE reads were re-called with MiXCR into one record per CDR3 protein. The data contain 450,000 to 650,000 distinct CDR3 sequences, around 15% of them singletons. This same sample was also taken into another study, of yellow fever vaccine responses in identical twins.

What was sequenced was CD4+ T cells sorted from blood. All receptors derive from a woman between 18 and 30 years old in good health. The CDR3 runs from the conserved cysteine through the conserved F or W. The D gene is left open where the match is weak. Clone size is given for some rows only: seen once, a few or many times, or a class if the clone is expanded.

j_call	clone_size	d_call	v_call	cdr3_nt	cdr3_aa
TRBJ2-1	-	-	TRBV20-1	TGCAGTGCTAGTGCTATAATTGATGAGCAGTTCTTC	CSASAIIDEQFF
TRBJ1-1	-	-	TRBV2	TGTGCCAGCAGCCTCAGGGGAAGAGCTTTCTTT	CASSLRGRAFF
TRBJ2-1	-	-	TRBV20-1	TGCAGTGATAGCGTGGGGGCCCTTGAGCAGTTCTTC	CSDSVGALEQFF
TRBJ2-1	few	TRBD2	TRBV5-1	TGCGCCAGCAGCTACGCTCTAGCGGGGGCGGGCAATGAGCAGTTCTTC	CASSYALAGAGNEQFF
TRBJ2-7	-	TRBD2	TRBV7-2	TGTGCCAGCAGCTCAAGCGGGAGTGTTGCCTACGAGCAGTACTTC	CASSSSGSVAYEQYF
TRBJ2-7	few	TRBD2	TRBV24-1	TGTGCCACCAGTGAAGGACTAGCGGGATCCTACGAGCAGTACTTC	CATSEGLAGSYEQYF
TRBJ1-3	-	-	TRBV4-1	TGCGCCAGCAGCCAATCCCCTTTGACAGGCTCTGGAAACACCATATATTTT	CASSQSPLTGSGNTIYF
TRBJ1-1	many	-	TRBV3-1	TGTGCCAGCAGCCAGGGACAAATGAACACTGAAGCTTTCTTT	CASSQGQMNTEAFF
TRBJ2-4	few	TRBD1	TRBV20-1	TGCAGTGCTAGTTTTGGACAGGGGGACATTCAGTACTTC	CSASFGQGDIQYF
TRBJ1-1	few	-	TRBV6-1	TGTGCCGGCCGCGGGGCCGGTGCTCGCACTGAAGCTTTCTTT	CAGRGAGARTEAFF
TRBJ2-7	-	TRBD2	TRBV27	TGTGCCAGCAGTTCTCGACTAGCGGGTCCCCCTTACGAGCAGTACTTC	CASSSRLAGPPYEQYF
TRBJ2-2	-	-	TRBV25-1	TGTGCCAGCAGTGAACTCACGCGCCCAAACACCGGGGAGCTGTTTTTT	CASSELTRPNTGELFF
TRBJ2-2	-	-	TRBV5-4	TGTGCCAGCAGCGTAACGCAACGAAACACCGGGGAGCTGTTTTTT	CASSVTQRNTGELFF